This T cell receptor (beta chain) was profiled in a study of cytomegalovirus exposure and HLA in healthy donors. About the research overall: Of all 400 or so donors who were genotyped, 81% belonged to the Caucasian-associated ancestry cluster. General observations from the study: The authors reported that TCR beta sequences could predict HLA-A and HLA-B alleles. These predictions were accurate for most subjects in the first cohort. Productive rates of about 87% or about 30% were seen for most TCR beta V segments in an earlier analysis. For cytomegalovirus status, the classifier reportedly gave diagnoses with high specificity and sensitivity.

The PCR was carried out with 60 Vbeta primers and 13 Jbeta primers. Assay used: immunoSEQ multiplex PCR; TCRdb lists only in-frame clones, some missing. The sample carries about 130,000 clones, about 76% recorded once. This clone has more than one count but fewer than ten. What it binds is unknown. CDR1 and CDR2 (germline): SGHRS, YFSETQ. The CDR3 is 15 amino acids. Trimming took 4 bases from V and 1 from J; bases not matched to a gene: 6. The source material was PBMCs. This rearrangement joins TRBV5-1 to TRBJ1-1, with 8 bases that match TRBD1. The source of this sequence is a woman in her fifties or sixties in good health and CMV-seropositive. CDR3 region: CASSRTGWENTEAFF. CDR3 in DNA: TGCGCCAGCAGCAGGACAGGGTGGGAGAACACTGAAGCTTTCTTT.